These 6 T cell receptor beta chains were sequenced from one sample in a study of shared clonotypes between healthy human individuals. Generated by immunoSEQ multiplex PCR, the TCRdb table keeps only in-frame clones and is missing some. The data hold some 2 million clones, with 90% to 95% observed a single time. The sequencing sample was made of naive CD4+ T cells sorted from blood. Indicated subset: CD45RA+ positively selected. All receptors derive from a young man in good health.

Concerning this clone: The sample carries other DNA sequences with the same CDR3. In nucleotides, the CDR3 is TGTGCCAGCTCTAGCGGGACTAGCACAGATACGCAGTATTTT. As protein: CASSSGTSTDTQYF. The rearrangement joins TRBV7-9 to TRBJ2-3; TRBD2 matches at 9 bases. V was clipped by 8 bases and J by 0 bases; unmatched bases: 3. Per the germline V gene, CDR1 is SEHNR and CDR2 is FQNEAQ (reference sequence). This CDR3 has 14 residues. The full variable domain, with the rest looked up from reference TRBV7-9 and TRBJ2-3, is DTGVSQNPRHKITKRGQNVTFRCDPISEHNRLYWYRQTLGQGPEFLTYFQNEAQLEKSRLLSDRFSAERPKGSFSTLEIQRTEQGDSAMYLCASSSGTSTDTQYFGPGTRLTVL.

This clone was seen a single time. This sequence joins TRBV28 and TRBJ2-5, with a weak D call TRBD2 (7 bases). With 5 bases removed from V and 3 bases from J, the gap between germline ends came to 13 bases. This CDR3 region has 14 residues. Germline values: CDR1 MDHEN, CDR2 SYDVKM. CDR3 DNA sequence: TGTGCCAGCAGTCCGCGAGGGGGGGAAGAGACCCAGTACTTC. Translating gives CASSPRGGEETQYF.

This clone was seen only once. This sequence joins TRBV9 and TRBJ1-5, with D uncertain. This CDR3 comprises 13 residues. Germline lookup yields CDR1 SGDLS and CDR2 YYNGEE. Trimming took off 3 bases at V and 4 bases at J, with 8 bases between the two ends. The CDR3 region is CASSGAENQPQHF. The CDR3 DNA reads TGTGCCAGCAGCGGAGCGGAAAATCAGCCCCAGCATTTT.

The chain links TRBV25-1 to TRBJ1-4, with 9 positions matching TRBD1. With 6 bases clipped from V and 6 bases from J, the junction kept 5 bases outside the gene matches. The CDR3 contains 14 residues. In germline, CDR1 is MGHDK, CDR2 SYGVNS. This CDR3 is CASSSGTGYEKLFF. The CDR3 nucleotides read TGTGCCAGCAGCTCCGGGACAGGGTATGAAAAACTGTTTTTT.

This chain uses TRBV29-1 with TRBJ2-3; a possible D gene is TRBD1 (6 bases). The length of the CDR3 is 14 residues. Trimming cost V 7 bases and J 0 bases, with 14 bases left between them. In germline, CDR1 is SQVTM, CDR2 ANQGSEA. The CDR3 coding sequence is TGCAGCGGCCAGGGGTCGTCGAGCACAGATACGCAGTATTTT. It is translated as CSGQGSSSTDTQYF.

This chain links TRBV7-2 with TRBJ2-3; 11 positions agree with TRBD2. Germline loops: CDR1 SGHTA, CDR2 FQGNSA. V gave up 0 bases and J gave up 1 base; unmatched junction bases: 0. The CDR3 contains 16 residues. The CDR3 loop is CASSLATSGGTDTQYF. CDR3 nucleotide sequence: TGTGCCAGCAGCTTAGCGACTAGCGGGGGCACAGATACGCAGTATTTT.